This TCR beta chain comes out of a study of beta chain features in type 1 diabetes. Study background: Summed over all samples, the examined sorted cells came to fewer than 120 million. Study results and limitations: Type 1 diabetes patients showed fewer insertions and more deletions at VDJ junctions.

With respect to this clone: Antigen specificity is unknown.

Investigators reverse transcribed all isolated RNA, so they sequenced expressed TCRB transcripts. TCRdb's table, derived via immunoSEQ multiplex PCR, lists solely in-frame clones and lacks some. The sample carries a few hundred thousand clones, around 15% recorded once. The germline gives CDR1 SQVTM, CDR2 ANQGSEA. Trimming shortened V by 2 bases and J by 4 bases, and 12 bases separated the two germline ends. The CDR3 length is 13 residues. The TCR was taken from a woman aged 18 to 35 in good health. The sequenced sample was naive CD4+ T cells from blood. The rearrangement joins TRBV29-1 to TRBJ2-7; D is unclear. CDR3 amino acids: CSVETQTGYEQYF. The CDR3, as DNA: TGCAGCGTTGAAACCCAGACTGGATACGAGCAGTACTTC.